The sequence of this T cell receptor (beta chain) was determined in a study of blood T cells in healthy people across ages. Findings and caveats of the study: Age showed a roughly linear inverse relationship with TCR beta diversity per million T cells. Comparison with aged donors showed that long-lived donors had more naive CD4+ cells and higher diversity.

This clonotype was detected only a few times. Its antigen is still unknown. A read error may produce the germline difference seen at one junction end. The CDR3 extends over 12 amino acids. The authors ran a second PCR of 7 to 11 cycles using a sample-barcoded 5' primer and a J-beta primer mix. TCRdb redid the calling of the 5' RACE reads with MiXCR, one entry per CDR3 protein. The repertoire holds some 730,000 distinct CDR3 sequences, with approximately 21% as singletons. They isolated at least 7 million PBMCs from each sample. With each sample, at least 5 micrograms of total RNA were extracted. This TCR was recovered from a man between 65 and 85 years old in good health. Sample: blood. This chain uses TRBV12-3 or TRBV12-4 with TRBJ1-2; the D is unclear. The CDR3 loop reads CASSLEQPVYSF. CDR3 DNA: TGTGCCAGCAGTTTGGAACAGCCAGTTTATAGCTTC.